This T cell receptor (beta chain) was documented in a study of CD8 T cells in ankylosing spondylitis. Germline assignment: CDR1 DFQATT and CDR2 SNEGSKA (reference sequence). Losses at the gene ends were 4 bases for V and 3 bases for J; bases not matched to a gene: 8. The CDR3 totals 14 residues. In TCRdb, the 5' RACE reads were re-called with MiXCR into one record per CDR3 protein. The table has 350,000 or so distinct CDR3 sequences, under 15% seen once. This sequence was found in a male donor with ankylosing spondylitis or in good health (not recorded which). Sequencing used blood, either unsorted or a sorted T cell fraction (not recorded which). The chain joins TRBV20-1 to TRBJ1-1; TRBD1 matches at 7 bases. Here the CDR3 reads CSATLGQVDTEAFF. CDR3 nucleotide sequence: TGCAGTGCTACCTTAGGACAGGTGGACACTGAAGCTTTCTTT.